These 17 T cell receptor beta chains originate from one sample sequenced in a study of technical replicates of blood from several donors. Using immunoSEQ multiplex PCR, the repertoire was profiled, and TCRdb retains in-frame clones only, with some absent. The sample comprises under 70,000 clones, more than 85% of which are singletons, and over 4% rests with the top ten. Material for sequencing was PBMCs. The receptors were sampled from a human donor in good health. Some clones in this sample may be carry-over from other donors' samples.

The chain carries TRBV15 and TRBJ1-5; 7 nucleotides match TRBD1. After removal of 2 bases from V and 4 bases from J, the junction contained 5 bases not matched to a gene. The CDR3 has 15 amino acids. Germline values: CDR1 LNHNV, CDR2 YYDKDF (reference sequence). CDR3 in amino acids: CATSRPQGRNQPQHF. The CDR3 nucleotides read TGTGCCACCAGCAGACCACAGGGGCGGAATCAGCCCCAGCATTTT.

The chain links TRBV14 to TRBJ2-1; TRBD2 matches at 14 bases. V was clipped by 4 bases and J by 9 bases; unmatched bases: 2. In germline, CDR1 is SGHDN, CDR2 FVKESK. The CDR3 has 14 residues. The CDR3 is CASSPTSGRGEQFF. CDR3 bases: TGTGCCAGCAGCCCGACTAGCGGGAGGGGTGAGCAGTTCTTC. Looking up the rest from reference TRBV14 and TRBJ2-1 gives the full variable domain: EAGVTQFPSHSVIEKGQTVTLRCDPISGHDNLYWYRRVMGKEIKFLLHFVKESKQDESGMPNNRFLAERTGGTYSTLKVQPAELEDSGVYFCASSPTSGRGEQFFGPGTRLTVL.

The chain uses TRBV5-1 and TRBJ2-3; 9 nucleotides line up with TRBD2. The CDR3 runs 16 residues. CDR1 and CDR2 from the germline V gene are SGHRS and YFSETQ. Trimming removed 0 bases from V and 3 bases from J; junction bases left unmatched: 5. The CDR3 sequence: CASSLGTSAGTDTQYF. The CDR3 nucleotides read TGCGCCAGCAGCTTGGGGACTAGCGCGGGGACAGATACGCAGTATTTT.

This rearrangement joins TRBV5-1 to TRBJ2-1; 10 positions agree with TRBD2. Germline V gene sequence: CDR1 SGHRS, CDR2 YFSETQ. The trim removed 1 base at V and 9 bases at J, leaving 7 bases unmatched. This CDR3 comprises 15 residues. CDR3: CASSLRGASGGEQFF. In DNA, the CDR3 is TGCGCCAGCAGCTTGAGAGGTGCTAGCGGGGGTGAGCAGTTCTTC.

The chain employs TRBV29-1 and TRBJ1-1; tentatively, D is TRBD1 (5 bases). Trimming shortened V by 6 bases and J by 2 bases, and 22 bases separated the two germline ends. Germline CDR1 is SQVTM and CDR2 is ANQGSEA. The CDR3 runs 16 residues. The CDR3 here is CSVRGRGRSGNTEAFF. CDR3 coding DNA: TGCAGCGTCCGGGGGAGGGGTCGGTCGGGTAACACTGAAGCTTTCTTT.

The chain couples TRBV7-2 to TRBJ2-1; tentatively, D is TRBD1 (6 bases). Germline V CDR1 and CDR2: SGHTA, FQGNSA. The length of the CDR3 is 15 residues. V dropped 5 bases and J dropped 0 bases, with 11 bases sitting between them. DNA for the CDR3: TGTGCCAGCAGCATCGACAGGAGCTCCTACAATGAGCAGTTCTTC. Amino acid sequence: CASSIDRSSYNEQFF.

V and J are TRBV6-1 and TRBJ2-7, with TRBD1 matching over 8 bases. The V gene end was trimmed by 4 bases and the J gene end by 2 bases; junction bases not matched to a gene: 13. Per germline, CDR1 MNHNS and CDR2 SASEGT. The CDR3 is 17 residues long. CDR3: CASSGKSGGAFTYEQYF. The CDR3 DNA reads TGTGCCAGCAGTGGAAAGTCAGGGGGCGCTTTCACCTACGAGCAGTACTTC.

This chain links TRBV5-1 with TRBJ2-5; 8 nucleotides line up with TRBD1. This CDR3 contains 17 residues. In germline, CDR1 is SGHRS, CDR2 YFSETQ. V dropped 4 bases and J dropped 7; count of bases not matched to a gene: 18. The CDR3 coding sequence is TGCGCCAGCAGCCCCGGAAGAGGCGGACAGGGACCAGGGACCCAGTACTTC. Protein product: CASSPGRGGQGPGTQYF.

This rearrangement joins TRBV4-2 to TRBJ2-2, with a weak D call TRBD1 (5 bases). The germline V gene has CDR1 LGHNA and CDR2 YNFKEQ. Trimming took off 1 base at V and 7 bases at J, with 10 bases between the two ends. The CDR3 contains 14 residues. The CDR3 sequence is CASSQAWGIGELFF. CDR3 DNA: TGTGCCAGCAGCCAAGCTTGGGGCATCGGGGAGCTGTTTTTT.

A single count supports this clone. The chain carries TRBV18 and TRBJ2-7, with 9 nucleotides matching TRBD1. The CDR3 sequence is 15 residues long. With 4 bases clipped from V and 0 bases from J, the junction kept 4 bases outside the gene matches. Germline assignment: CDR1 KGHSH and CDR2 LQKENI. This CDR3 reads CASSQGQGLSYEQYF. The CDR3 nucleotides are TGTGCCAGCTCACAGGGACAGGGCCTCTCCTACGAGCAGTACTTC.

J is TRBJ2-1 and V is TRBV6-1; 12 positions agree with TRBD2. The CDR3 contains 17 residues. V trimming: 4 bases; J trimming: 5 bases; junction bases outside the gene matches: 9. Germline assignment: CDR1 MNHNS and CDR2 SASEGT. The CDR3 reads CASSAVFLAGGDNEQFF. Written as DNA, the CDR3 is TGTGCCAGCAGTGCCGTCTTCCTAGCGGGGGGGGACAATGAGCAGTTCTTC.

The chain employs TRBV6-5 and TRBJ2-3; TRBD2 matches 10 bases. V lost 5 bases to trimming and J lost 5 bases; unmatched junction nucleotides: 7. There are 15 residues in the CDR3. Germline assignment: CDR1 MNHEY and CDR2 SVGAGI. The CDR3 nucleotides are TGTGCCAGCAGTCCCCGAGCGGGGGGGCGAGATACGCAGTATTTT. Amino acids: CASSPRAGGRDTQYF.

The chain combines TRBV7-3 with TRBJ2-3; tentatively, D is TRBD2 (6 bases). The V gene's germline CDR1 is SGHTA and CDR2 FQGTGA. The CDR3 has 15 residues. Trimming shortened V by 5 bases and J by 1 base, and 13 bases separated the two germline ends. Here the CDR3 reads CASSLGRFGTDTQYF. CDR3 coding DNA: TGTGCCAGCAGCCTGGGGAGGTTCGGCACAGATACGCAGTATTTT.

The V and J genes are TRBV7-9 and TRBJ2-7; TRBD1 agrees at 7 bases. The length of the CDR3 is 15 residues. V was clipped by 5 bases and J by 5 bases; unmatched bases: 12. CDR1 and CDR2 from the germline V gene are SEHNR and FQNEAQ (reference sequence). CDR3 sequence: CASSPERTGLNEQYF. DNA for the CDR3: TGTGCCAGCAGCCCAGAGAGGACAGGACTTAACGAGCAGTACTTC.

The chain couples TRBV7-6 to TRBJ2-7, with no clear D. The CDR3 covers 17 residues. With 1 base removed from V and 6 bases from J, the gap between germline ends came to 22 bases. CDR1 is SGHVS, CDR2 FNYEAQ, per germline. CDR3 sequence: CASSLEILGSEVFEQYF. The CDR3 coding sequence is TGTGCCAGCAGCTTAGAAATTCTAGGTTCGGAAGTCTTCGAGCAGTACTTC.

V gene TRBV10-2 combines with J gene TRBJ1-3; D gene ambiguous. Germline lookup yields CDR1 WSHSY and CDR2 SAAADI. The ends were cut back, 8 bases at V and 4 bases at J, with 12 bases in the middle. The CDR3 covers 13 residues. Here the CDR3 DNA reads TGCGCCAGCCATCGGTCCGGGGGAAACACCATATATTTT. Its translation: CASHRSGGNTIYF.

On this clone: One base away lies a much larger clone, so this may be a sequencing read error. At the DNA level, this CDR3 is encoded by other sequences in the same sample as well. The V call is TRBV5-1, the J call TRBJ2-1; TRBD2 matches 9 bases. Losses at the gene ends were 3 bases for V and 4 bases for J; bases not matched to a gene: 2. The CDR3 has 14 residues. Germline CDR1 SGHRS, CDR2 YFSETQ. CDR3 DNA: TGCGCCAGCAGCTCGAGCGGGGGGTACAATGAGCAGTTCTTC. Translating gives CASSSSGGYNEQFF. The full variable domain, its missing parts supplied by reference TRBV5-1 and TRBJ2-1, is KAGVTQTPRYLIKTRGQQVTLSCSPISGHRSVSWYQQTPGQGLQFLFEYFSETQRNKGNFPGRFSGRQFSNSRSEMNVSTLELGDSALYLCASSSSGGYNEQFFGPGTRLTVL.